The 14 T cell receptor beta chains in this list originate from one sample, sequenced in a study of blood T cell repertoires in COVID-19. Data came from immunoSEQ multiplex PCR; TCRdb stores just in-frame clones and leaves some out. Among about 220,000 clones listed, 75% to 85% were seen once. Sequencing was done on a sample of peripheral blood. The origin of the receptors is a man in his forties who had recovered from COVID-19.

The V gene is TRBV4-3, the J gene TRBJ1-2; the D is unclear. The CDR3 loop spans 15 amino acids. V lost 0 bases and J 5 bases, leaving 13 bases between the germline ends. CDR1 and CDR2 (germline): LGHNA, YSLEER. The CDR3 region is CASSQDAGNGYGYTF. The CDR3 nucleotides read TGCGCCAGCAGCCAAGACGCGGGGAACGGTTATGGCTACACCTTC.

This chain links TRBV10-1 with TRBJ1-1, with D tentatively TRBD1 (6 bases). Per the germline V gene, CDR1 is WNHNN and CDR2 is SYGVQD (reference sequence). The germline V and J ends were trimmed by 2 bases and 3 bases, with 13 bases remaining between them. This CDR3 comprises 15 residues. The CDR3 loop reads CASSEGDIIDTEAFF. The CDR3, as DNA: TGCGCCAGCAGTGAGGGGGACATCATTGACACTGAAGCTTTCTTT.

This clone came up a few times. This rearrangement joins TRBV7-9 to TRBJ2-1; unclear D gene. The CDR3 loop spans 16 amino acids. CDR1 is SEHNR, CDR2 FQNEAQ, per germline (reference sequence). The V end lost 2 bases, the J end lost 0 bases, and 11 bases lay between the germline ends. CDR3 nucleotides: TGTGCCAGCAGCTTACTACAGATAAGCTCCTACAATGAGCAGTTCTTC. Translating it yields CASSLLQISSYNEQFF.

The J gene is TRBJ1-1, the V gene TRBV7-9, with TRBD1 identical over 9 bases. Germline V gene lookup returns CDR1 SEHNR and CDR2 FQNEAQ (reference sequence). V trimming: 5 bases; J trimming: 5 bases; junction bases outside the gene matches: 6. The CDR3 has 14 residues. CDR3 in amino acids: CASSPRTGETEAFF. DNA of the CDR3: TGTGCCAGCAGCCCAAGGACAGGGGAAACTGAAGCTTTCTTT. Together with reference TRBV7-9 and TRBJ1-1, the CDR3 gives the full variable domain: DTGVSQNPRHKITKRGQNVTFRCDPISEHNRLYWYRQTLGQGPEFLTYFQNEAQLEKSRLLSDRFSAERPKGSFSTLEIQRTEQGDSAMYLCASSPRTGETEAFFGQGTRLTVV.

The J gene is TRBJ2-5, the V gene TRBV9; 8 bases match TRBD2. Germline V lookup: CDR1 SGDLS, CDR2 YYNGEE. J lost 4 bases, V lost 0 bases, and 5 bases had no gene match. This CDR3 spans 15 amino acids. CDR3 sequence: CASSVDSGGPETQYF. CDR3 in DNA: TGTGCCAGCAGCGTAGACTCGGGAGGGCCAGAGACCCAGTACTTC.

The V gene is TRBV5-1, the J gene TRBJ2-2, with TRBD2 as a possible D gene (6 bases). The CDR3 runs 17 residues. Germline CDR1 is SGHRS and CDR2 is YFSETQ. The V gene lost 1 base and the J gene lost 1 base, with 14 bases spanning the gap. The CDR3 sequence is CASSLQPGLLNTGELFF. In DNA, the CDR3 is TGCGCCAGCAGCTTGCAACCGGGACTCCTGAACACCGGGGAGCTGTTTTTT.

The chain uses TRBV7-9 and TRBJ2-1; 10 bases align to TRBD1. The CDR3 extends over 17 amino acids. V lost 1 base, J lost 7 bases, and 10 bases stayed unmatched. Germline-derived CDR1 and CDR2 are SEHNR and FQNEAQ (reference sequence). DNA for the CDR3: TGTGCCAGCAGCTTAGGTGACAGGGGGCGAATCGGGAATGAGCAGTTCTTC. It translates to CASSLGDRGRIGNEQFF.

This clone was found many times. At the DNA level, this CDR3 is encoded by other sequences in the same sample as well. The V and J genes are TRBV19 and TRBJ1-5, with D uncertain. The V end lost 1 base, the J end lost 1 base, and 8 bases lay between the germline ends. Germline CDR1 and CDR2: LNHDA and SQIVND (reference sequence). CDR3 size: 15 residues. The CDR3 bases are TGTGCCAGTAGTATAGTTCCGGGAAGCAATCAGCCCCAGCATTTT. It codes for CASSIVPGSNQPQHF. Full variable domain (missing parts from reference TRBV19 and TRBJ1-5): DGGITQSPKYLFRKEGQNVTLSCEQNLNHDAMYWYRQDPGQGLRLIYYSQIVNDFQKGDIAEGYSVSREKKESFPLTVTSAQKNPTAFYLCASSIVPGSNQPQHFGDGTRLSIL.

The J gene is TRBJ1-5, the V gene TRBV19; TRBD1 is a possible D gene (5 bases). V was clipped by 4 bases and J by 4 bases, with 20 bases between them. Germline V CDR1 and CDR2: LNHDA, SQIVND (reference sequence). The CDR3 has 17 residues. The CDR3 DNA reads TGTGCCAGTAGTACGAATTCCGGGGGACTCCAGAATCAGCCCCAGCATTTT. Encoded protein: CASSTNSGGLQNQPQHF.

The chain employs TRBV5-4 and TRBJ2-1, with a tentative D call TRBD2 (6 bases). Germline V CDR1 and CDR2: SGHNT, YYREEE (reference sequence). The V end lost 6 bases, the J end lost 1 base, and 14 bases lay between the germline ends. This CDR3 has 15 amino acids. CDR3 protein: CASTSRGVSYNEQFF. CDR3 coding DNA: TGTGCCAGCACCTCCCGCGGGGTTTCCTACAATGAGCAGTTCTTC.

CDR3 in amino acids: CARSKPLQDRGLNQPQHF. The CDR3 DNA is TGTGCCAGGAGTAAACCCCTTCAAGACAGGGGGCTTAATCAGCCCCAGCATTTT. J is TRBJ1-5 and V is TRBV25-1, with 10 bases identical to TRBD1. Germline V CDR1 and CDR2: MGHDK, SYGVNS. The CDR3 is 18 amino acids. Trimming took 9 bases from V and 4 from J; bases not matched to a gene: 18.

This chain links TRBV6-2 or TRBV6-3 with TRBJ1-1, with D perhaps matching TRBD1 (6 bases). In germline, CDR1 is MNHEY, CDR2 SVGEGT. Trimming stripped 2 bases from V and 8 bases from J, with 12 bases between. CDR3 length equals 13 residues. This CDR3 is CASSYTVQGEAFF. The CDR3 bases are TGTGCCAGCAGTTACACCGTACAGGGAGAAGCTTTCTTT.

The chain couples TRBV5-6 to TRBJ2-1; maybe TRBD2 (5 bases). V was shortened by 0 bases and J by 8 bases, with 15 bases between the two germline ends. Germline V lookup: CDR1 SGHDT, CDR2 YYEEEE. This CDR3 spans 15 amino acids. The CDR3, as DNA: TGTGCCAGCAGCTTGGCCCTAGCAAGATCGGATGAGCAGTTCTTC. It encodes CASSLALARSDEQFF.

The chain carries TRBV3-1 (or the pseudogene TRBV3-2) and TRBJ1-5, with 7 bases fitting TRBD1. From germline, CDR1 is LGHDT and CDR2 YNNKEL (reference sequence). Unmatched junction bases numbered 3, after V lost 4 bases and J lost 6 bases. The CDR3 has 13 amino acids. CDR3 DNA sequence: TGTGCCAGCAGCCTTTGGGACAGTCAGCCCCAGCATTTT. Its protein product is CASSLWDSQPQHF.